This passage covers 21 T cell receptor beta chains from one sample sequenced in a study of T cells expressing NK-cell markers. TCRdb re-called the 5' RACE reads; every CDR3 protein appears as one record, without DNA. This sample's clone table lists approximately 420,000 distinct CDR3 sequences. Sequences were obtained from blood T cells: a sorted CD56 or NKG2C T cell subset, CD4+ or CD8+ T cells, or bulk PBMC T cells (not recorded which). These receptors all stem from a woman aged 45-60 years in good health.

J is TRBJ1-3 and V is TRBV27. This CDR3 is built from 16 residues. Per the germline V gene, CDR1 is MNHEY and CDR2 is SMNVEV (reference sequence). The CDR3 is CASGSSFRESGNTIYF.

The chain combines TRBV11-2 with TRBJ2-1; TCRdb proposes TRBD1, but this gene call is untestable without DNA. The germline gives CDR1 SGHAT, CDR2 FQNNGV. CDR3 length: 14 amino acids. The CDR3: CASAWRGRGNEQFF.

The chain joins TRBV12-3 or TRBV12-4 to TRBJ2-5; no DNA is available, so the TRBD1 call from TCRdb remains unchecked. This CDR3 has 17 residues. CDR3 sequence: CASSLSLGGYPKETQYF.

The rearrangement uses TRBV5-1 and TRBJ2-1; TCRdb calls TRBD2, which cannot be checked without DNA. This CDR3 spans 23 amino acids. Looked up from germline, CDR1 is SGHRS and CDR2 is YFSETQ. This CDR3 reads CASASFIPAQGLAGNSRDNEQFF.

The V and J genes are TRBV5-1 and TRBJ2-1; with no DNA, the TCRdb D assignment of TRBD2 cannot be verified. The CDR3 has 16 amino acids. The germline CDR1 and CDR2 sequences are SGHRS and YFSETQ. The CDR3 region is CASLEGGPSGYNEQFF.

This rearrangement joins TRBV2 to TRBJ2-1; TCRdb's assignment of TRBD1 cannot be checked, as there is no DNA. Looked up from germline, CDR1 is SNHLY and CDR2 is FYNNEI. CDR3 length: 14 residues. CDR3 protein: CASRGQTQYNEQFF.

V gene TRBV20-1 combines with J gene TRBJ2-7; TCRdb proposes TRBD2, but this gene call is untestable without DNA. The germline V gene has CDR1 DFQATT and CDR2 SNEGSKA (reference sequence). The length of the CDR3 is 14 residues. CDR3 residues: CSAREGRLSYEQYF.

The chain couples TRBV5-1 to TRBJ2-1. This CDR3 is 12 amino acids long. The germline gives CDR1 SGHRS, CDR2 YFSETQ. CDR3 amino acids: CASSTRLGEQFF.

This chain connects TRBV29-1 to TRBJ2-3; TCRdb reports TRBD2, a call that lacks DNA to check it against. The germline CDR1 and CDR2 sequences are SQVTM and ANQGSEA. The CDR3 runs to 13 residues. CDR3 sequence reads: CSVPGTSTDTQYF.

This chain joins TRBV5-1 and TRBJ2-1; with no DNA, the TCRdb D assignment of TRBD1 cannot be verified. Germline V CDR1 and CDR2: SGHRS, YFSETQ. This CDR3 is built from 13 residues. The chain's CDR3 is CASSAGHINEQFF.

CDR3 in amino acids: CASSLSGNTNTEAFF. V usage is TRBV7-3 and J usage is TRBJ1-1; the TCRdb D gene call, TRBD1, has no DNA to confirm it. The CDR3 contains 15 residues. CDR1 and CDR2 (germline): SGHTA, FQGTGA.

The chain couples TRBV5-1 to TRBJ2-1; TCRdb's D call of TRBD2 is untestable without DNA. Germline V CDR1 and CDR2: SGHRS, YFSETQ. CDR3 length: 17 residues. The CDR3: CASSLALAGPRFDEQFF.

This rearrangement joins TRBV6-6 to TRBJ2-4; TCRdb lists TRBD1, though no DNA is available to test this call. Germline loops: CDR1 MNHNY, CDR2 SVGAGI (reference sequence). This CDR3 spans 11 amino acids. The CDR3: CASRKGDIQYF.

This chain joins TRBV12-3 or TRBV12-4 and TRBJ2-1; TCRdb's D call of TRBD1 is untestable without DNA. The CDR3 length is 12 residues. CDR3 sequence: CASSWTGHEQFF.

This chain uses TRBV12-3 or TRBV12-4 with TRBJ1-1. The CDR3 has 14 amino acids. CDR3 protein: CASRGSDGNTEAFF.

The CDR3 sequence is CSAAGTGGYNEQFF. This sequence joins TRBV20-1 and TRBJ2-1; TCRdb outputs TRBD1, but without DNA this stays unchecked. Germline CDR1 reads DFQATT; CDR2 reads SNEGSKA (reference sequence). There are 14 residues in the CDR3.

The V and J genes are TRBV29-1 and TRBJ2-5; lacking DNA, the TRBD2 call made by TCRdb goes unchecked. The CDR3 sequence is 13 residues long. Germline V lookup: CDR1 SQVTM, CDR2 ANQGSEA. The CDR3 loop is CSVDGLAGETQYF.

The chain combines TRBV19 with TRBJ1-1; as DNA is missing, the TRBD1 call by TCRdb cannot be tested. Germline values: CDR1 LNHDA, CDR2 SQIVND (reference sequence). This CDR3 has 15 residues. CDR3: CASSARTGGNTEAFF.

The chain employs TRBV20-1 and TRBJ2-1; TCRdb's D call, TRBD2, is unchecked because there is no DNA. Germline V CDR1 and CDR2: DFQATT, SNEGSKA (reference sequence). The CDR3 spans 17 residues. CDR3 sequence reads: CSVSLMGLAGGRNEQFF.

The genes are TRBV24-1 and TRBJ2-1; there is no DNA to check the TCRdb D call of TRBD2. This CDR3 is 16 amino acids long. Germline CDR1 reads KGHDR; CDR2 reads SFDVKD. CDR3 loop: CATSDRGLAGGRELFF.

CDR3 residues: CASSTGPTVNTEAFF. This rearrangement joins TRBV5-1 to TRBJ1-1. This CDR3 comprises 15 residues. The germline CDR1 and CDR2 sequences are SGHRS and YFSETQ.